This T cell receptor (beta chain) is drawn from a study of cytomegalovirus exposure and HLA in healthy donors (TCRdb year 2017). Regarding the research as a whole: According to an earlier analysis of a few hundred of the donors, about 190 million T cells yielded some 120 million unique TCR beta sequences and about 300 Gb of sequence data. HLA typing covered class I and class II loci at four-digit resolution. Typing coverage differed by locus: A, B, C, DRB1 and DQB1 were typed in roughly 620-630 donors, DQA1 in 500 to 550, DPA1 in around 580, and DPB1 in just under 490. In addition to the first cohort of around 670 subjects, a separate validation cohort of approximately 130 different subjects was used. Donor age, sex, ethnicity and CMV serostatus were compiled together with the repertoire data. An earlier analysis of some 500 of the donors applied high-throughput TCR beta sequencing to assess whether each TCR beta V gene segment acted as functional or pseudogenic. To predict cytomegalovirus infection status, the study brought together high-throughput TCR immunosequencing, statistical association of individual TCRs with disease status, and machine learning. The T cell repertoires of around 730 subjects were profiled by immunosequencing and related to cytomegalovirus serostatus. A handful of DR-DQ haplotypes were handled as single units for association and clustering because linkage in the cohort was strong. The study aimed to test whether signatures of past pathogen exposure could be identified by cataloging public T cell receptors. All discovery cohort repertoires had been generated using a single sequencing platform. A later analysis re-analyzed previously published TCR beta repertoires from 666 donors and added high-resolution HLA genotyping to study TCR occurrence patterns. The later analysis used no new phenotypic data to find candidate immune exposures, relying instead on TCR beta sequences and their occurrence across donors. Among the approximately 420 genotyped donors, more than 70% belonged to the genetic ancestry cluster associated with self-reported Caucasian donors. About 300 gigabases of sequencing data and around 88 million unique TCR sequences made up an early release that covered fewer than 650 HLA-typed donors. A later genetic analysis took genome-wide SNP genotypes for about three fifths of the roughly 700 donors and used that subset as a discovery cohort. Among roughly 400 genotyped donors of the cohort, an average of roughly 230,000 unique TCR beta nucleotide sequences was sequenced per donor, of which 15% to 20% were non-productive. General findings and caveats noted by the study authors: Because some donors lacked HLA typing at each locus, the association tests relied only on the typed subset. An earlier analysis of some 590 of the donors showed that most TCR beta V segments appeared in productive rearrangements either about 90% or about 30% of the time, which broadly matched IMGT annotations. A further reported finding was that TCR beta sequences accurately predicted the HLA-A and HLA-B alleles for most subjects in the first cohort. Because counts were too low, seventeen rarely observed V segments, including chromosome 9 orphons, were excluded from the earlier analysis of about 500 of the donors. Some IMGT-functional V segments, including TRBV6-2 and TRBV6-3, could not be told apart with the 87-base-pair reads, so those segments were excluded. In a later analysis, TCR association rates were found to vary across HLA loci, with the most associated TCRs seen for DRB1 alleles and the fewest for HLA-C alleles. The study gave a list of under 200 TCR beta chains associated with cytomegalovirus. Across donors, most TCR sequences were observed very rarely, whereas some public TCRs were present in many individuals. In a later analysis, most CMV-associated TCR beta chains were found to appear HLA-restricted, with HLA associations seemingly driven largely by CMV exposure. A later genetic analysis associated a missense DCLRE1C variant with V-gene and J-gene trimming of TCR beta chains, and an independent cohort replicated the association. In a later genetic analysis, fewer N-insertions in productive TCRs were reported among donors in an Asian-associated ancestry cluster than the 666-donor mean. According to a later analysis, parvovirus B19, influenza, CMV and Epstein-Barr virus appeared linked to several top co-occurrence clusters. The sequencing pipeline was judged likely to have produced a cluster of highly shared sequence variants as a technical artifact. Correlated functional status among segregating V segments might be attributable to linkage disequilibrium, but an unknown experimental factor could not be ruled out. In both the original and validation cohorts, the classifier was reported to diagnose cytomegalovirus status with high specificity and sensitivity. This cohort had only TCR beta chains sequenced, and the lack of alpha or paired-chain data limited which features could be detected. In a later analysis, 15,000 to 20,000 TCR beta sequences were associated with specific HLA alleles at a false discovery rate of 0.05. When HLA alleles, especially DR and DQ, strongly co-occurred, TCR associations were difficult to assign to individual alleles. Presence/absence analyses assumed roughly uniform sequencing depth across donors, an assumption that may not hold. In a later analysis, HLA-associated TCR beta chains showed more clonal expansion and lower generation probabilities than non-associated chains that were equally common. According to the authors, the approach could potentially be generalized to other disease states and immunological phenotypes. CMV serostatus was the only immune exposure information available for the cohort. A few of the identified cytomegalovirus-associated TCR beta chains were confirmed in vitro to be specific for cytomegalovirus antigens.

The CDR3 runs 16 residues from the cysteine to the phenylalanine. Just CDR3 DNA is preserved here, 48 bases in frame from base 1. Here V drops 5 bases and J drops 5 bases, and the junction holds 13 bases not matched to any gene. CDR1 and CDR2 (ENHRY, SYGVKD) derive from the germline V gene. The cohort consisted of some 670 healthy bone marrow donors. At the time of sampling, all cohort members were nominally healthy, though unrecorded immune exposures were likely present. The donor was CMV seronegative and was included in the group of over 300 seronegative cohort members. Every donor gave a peripheral blood sample, and the peripheral blood mononuclear cells from that sample were used for TCR beta sequencing. Genomic DNA extraction from the blood cell samples was performed with the Qiagen DNeasy Blood Extraction Kit. The library was made by the immunoSEQ multiplex PCR assay. A mixture of 60 forward primers for TCR Vbeta segments and 13 reverse primers for TCR Jbeta segments was used in the multiplex PCR. The CDR3 region of rearranged TCR beta genes was amplified from genomic DNA by a multiplex PCR assay. On the Illumina HiSeq System, the amplified TCR beta libraries were sequenced as 87-base-pair reads. The original methods were these. A later analysis counted some 74 million unique TCR beta chains across the approximately 700 repertoires, and around 9.9 million of these chains were shared by at least two donors. To remove PCR and sequencing errors, raw reads were error-corrected and collapsed into unique sequences using a nearest-neighbor algorithm that merged closely related sequences. Alignment of CDR3 sequences to IMGT reference sequences was used to assign V, D and J gene segments. For a sequence to be retained, a match of at least six nucleotides was required to both a V gene segment and a J gene segment. Rearrangements were called productive when the CDR3 lacked stop codons and stayed in frame with V and J; all others were non-productive. Following IMGT convention, CDR3 was defined as the stretch from the second conserved V-encoded cysteine to the conserved J-encoded phenylalanine. Sequences without an unambiguous match to a single V gene segment were excluded from the earlier analysis of several hundred of the donors. An earlier analysis of approximately 590 of the donors called V segments functional above 56.7% productive rearrangements and segregating when the between-donor standard deviation exceeded 5%. A statistical classification framework was built for diagnosing cytomegalovirus status from the catalog of TCR beta chain sequences. In a later analysis, TCR nucleotide sequences were compared against IMGT/GENE-DB human TR gene sequences so that V and J genes could be assigned. In a later analysis, CDR3 sequences and most-parsimonious VDJ recombination scenarios were assigned using the TCRdist pipeline. In a later analysis, each TCR beta chain was defined by its CDR3 amino acid sequence together with its V-gene family, and reads lacking a unique V-gene family were excluded. A later analysis removed several hundred highly shared, low-generation-probability nucleotide sequences to deal with suspected cross-contamination and a sequencing artifact. A later analysis calculated a clonal expansion index for each public chain from normalized within-repertoire ranks of inferred template counts. In a later analysis, generation probabilities were computed with a VDJ recombination model fitted to out-of-frame rearrangements, and the resulting probabilities were checked against IGoR. In a later analysis, TCR-TCR, TCR-HLA and TCR-CMV co-occurrence was scored with hypergeometric tests, and a repertoire-size bias correction was applied to TCR pairs. In a later analysis, false discovery rates were estimated by permuting HLA or CMV assignments 20 times. In a later analysis, co-occurring TCRs were grouped with DBSCAN, and TCRdist sequence similarity was added when clustering was performed within HLA-allele-positive subsets. For co-occurrence clustering, repertoires with fewer than 30,000 or more than 120,000 public chains were excluded, along with about five repertoires with anomalous nucleotide sharing. This immuneACCESS table, as held by TCRdb, lists in-frame sequences with V and J called but not all clones. Of the missing ones, under half trace to an unresolved V gene in checked studies; the others have no known cause. V and J calls and clone size are as listed in that table; D and trimming were resolved from the DNA. In all, the sample holds about 270,000 clones, and roughly 70% of those were seen once. Of the sample, about 2.2% falls within the top ten clones.

Concerning this clone itself: Its antigen is still unknown. No qualities accompany the bases; no much larger clone lies one base away.

The sequenced sample was PBMCs. The receptor comes from a female donor in good health and CMV-seronegative. The sequence joins TRBV10-3 to TRBJ2-3, with 7 bases aligning to TRBD2. The CDR3 protein: CAISRVGGGPLDTQYF. The sequence in DNA is TGTGCCATCAGTCGAGTGGGGGGAGGGCCATTAGATACGCAGTATTTT.